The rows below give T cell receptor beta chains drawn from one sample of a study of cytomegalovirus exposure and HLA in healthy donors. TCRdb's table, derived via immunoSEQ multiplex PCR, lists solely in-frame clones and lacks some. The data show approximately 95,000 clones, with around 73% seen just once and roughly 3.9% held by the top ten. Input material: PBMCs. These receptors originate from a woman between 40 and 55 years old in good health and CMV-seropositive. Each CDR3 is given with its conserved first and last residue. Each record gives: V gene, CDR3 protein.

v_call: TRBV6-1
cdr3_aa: CASSEARTVFYGYTF

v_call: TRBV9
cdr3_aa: CASAGEASGSYTQYF

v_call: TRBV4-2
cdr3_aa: CASSPRLGGPSEQFF

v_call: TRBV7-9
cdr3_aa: CSSSNSGETQYF

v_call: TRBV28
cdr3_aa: CASSLIGTKNTEAFF

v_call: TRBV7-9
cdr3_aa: CAIEGGAKQYGYTF

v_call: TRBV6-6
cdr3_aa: CASSQDRVYTDTQYF

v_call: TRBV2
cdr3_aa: CASKVLGGNEKLFF

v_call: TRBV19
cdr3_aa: CASSPGGVYGYTF

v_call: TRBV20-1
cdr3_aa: CSARGGYEQYF

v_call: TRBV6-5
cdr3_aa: CASRTLAQPYEQYF

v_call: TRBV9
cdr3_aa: CASSETLAGGVRTQYF

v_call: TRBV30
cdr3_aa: CAWAPPGGIGQPQHF

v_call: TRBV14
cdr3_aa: CASSQAQGLVTNTEAFF

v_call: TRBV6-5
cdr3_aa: CASSSLGTRGNEQFF

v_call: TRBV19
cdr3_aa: CASRKRQDIQETQYF

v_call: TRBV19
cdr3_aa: CASRLEGQGNQPQHF